The entry that follows covers one T cell receptor (beta chain) sequence. Its target is not known. The data stem from a study of monozygotic twins with cystic fibrosis. The overall study: With about 16 PCR cycles, barcoded libraries came from about 2.9 micrograms of fragmented DNA.

Trimming removed 0 bases from V and 5 bases from J, with 9 bases in between. The CDR3 extends over 14 amino acids. CDR1 is SGHKS and CDR2 is YYEKEE in the germline V gene (reference sequence). Notes on the study in general: Clonality was generally low (median approximately 0.009), higher in the most severe patients. Nucleotide-identical clonotype sharing was significantly higher within monozygotic CF twin pairs than between unrelated CF individuals. Co-twins had the most similar V usage for 13 of 16 pairs, J for 8.

Clones were sequenced by immunoSEQ multiplex PCR, and TCRdb holds only the in-frame ones, with some missing. The sample lists around 30,000 clones, roughly 80% seen once, with about 0.95% in the top ten. This chain links TRBV5-5 with TRBJ1-3; D not resolved. The receptor was derived from a girl aged 2 to 9 with cystic fibrosis. The sample was blood. CDR3 coding DNA: TGTGCCAGCAGCTTGGTCGTGGGGAGAAACACCATATATTTT. This translates into CASSLVVGRNTIYF.